The 7 T cell receptor beta chains below were found in one sample sequenced in a study of CD8 T cells in Susac syndrome. RNA amounts of 0.5 to 1 ug underwent reverse transcription with random hexamers. TCRdb processed the immunoSEQ multiplex PCR reads anew with MiXCR; each CDR3 protein has one entry. The table has about 290,000 distinct CDR3 sequences, around 91% seen once; the top ten hold roughly 0.2%. Sample: CD8+ T cells from PBMCs. These receptors originate from a human donor with multiple sclerosis.

This chain connects TRBV7-9 to TRBJ1-2; D not resolved. Deletions cut 7 bases from V and 6 bases from J, with 15 bases between. This CDR3 comprises 13 residues. Germline CDR1 is SEHNR and CDR2 is FQNEAQ (reference sequence). CDR3 DNA sequence: TGTGCCAGCACTTACAATGGGCCCGATGGCTACACCTTC. Translation gives CASTYNGPDGYTF.

The chain has TRBV29-1 and TRBJ2-1, with TRBD2 matching 7 bases. CDR1 and CDR2 from the germline V gene are SQVTM and ANQGSEA. V gave up 7 bases and J gave up 4 bases; unmatched junction bases: 13. CDR3 length: 15 residues. CDR3 amino acids: CSAAPDGGGYNEQFF. CDR3 nucleotides: TGCAGCGCTGCCCCCGATGGGGGGGGATACAATGAGCAGTTCTTC.

The genes are TRBV29-1 and TRBJ1-6; 7 nucleotides agree with TRBD1. CDR1 SQVTM and CDR2 ANQGSEA come from the germline V gene. V lost 6 bases to trimming and J lost 10 bases; unmatched junction nucleotides: 15. The CDR3 contains 15 residues. CDR3: CSVAEGAEVSSPLHF. The CDR3 nucleotides read TGCAGCGTCGCAGAGGGGGCGGAGGTATCCTCACCCCTCCACTTT.

This sequence joins TRBV4-2 and TRBJ2-3; D remains unclear. The germline V gene encodes CDR1 LGHNA and CDR2 YNFKEQ. Trimming stripped 0 bases from V and 4 bases from J, with 8 bases between. The CDR3 is 14 residues long. CDR3: CASSQEITADTQYF. CDR3 sequence (DNA): TGTGCCAGCAGCCAAGAGATAACGGCAGATACGCAGTATTTT.

This clonotype showed up just a few times. The V gene is TRBV4-2, the J gene TRBJ2-2, with D perhaps TRBD1 (6 bases). CDR3 length: 13 residues. The V gene lost 2 bases and the J gene lost 6 bases, with 7 bases spanning the gap. From germline, CDR1 is LGHNA and CDR2 YNFKEQ. CDR3 bases: TGTGCCAGCAGCCAACAGGGGTCCGGGGAGCTGTTTTTT. Translation: CASSQQGSGELFF.

The chain is built from TRBV27 and TRBJ2-3, with TRBD2 as a possible D gene (7 bases). CDR3 length: 15 residues. V shed 3 bases and J shed 4 bases, with 14 bases lying between them. Per germline, CDR1 MNHEY and CDR2 SMNVEV (reference sequence). CDR3 residues: CASSFAGAVADTQYF. The CDR3 DNA reads as TGTGCCAGCAGTTTCGCGGGGGCTGTGGCAGATACGCAGTATTTT.

The genes are TRBV7-9 and TRBJ2-5, with 7 bases lining up with TRBD1. CDR1 and CDR2 (germline): SEHNR, FQNEAQ (reference sequence). The CDR3 has 14 residues. Losses at the gene ends were 8 bases for V and 4 bases for J; bases not matched to a gene: 10. In nucleotides, the CDR3 is TGTGCCAGCTCTTTCACAGGGGTGAGAGAGACCCAGTACTTC. It encodes CASSFTGVRETQYF. Together with reference TRBV7-9 and TRBJ2-5, the CDR3 gives the full variable domain: DTGVSQNPRHKITKRGQNVTFRCDPISEHNRLYWYRQTLGQGPEFLTYFQNEAQLEKSRLLSDRFSAERPKGSFSTLEIQRTEQGDSAMYLCASSFTGVRETQYFGPGTRLLVL.